Each of the 2 T cell receptor beta chains below was sequenced from the same sample in a study of T cells in Graves' hyperthyroidism and ophthalmopathy. Template material for amplifying TCR beta CDR3 regions consisted of RNA transcripts. HTBI primers were used for first-round RT-PCR of the TCR CDR3. TCRdb analysed the multiplex PCR reads with MiXCR anew, one entry per CDR3 protein. The sample carries a few hundred thousand distinct CDR3 sequences, approximately 13% recorded once. Sequences were obtained from blood. The source of these receptors is a man aged 25 to 45 with Graves' hyperthyroidism that later progressed to Graves' ophthalmopathy.

This clonotype has at least ten counts. The V gene is TRBV11-2, the J gene TRBJ2-3, with 9 bases matching TRBD2. This CDR3 region has 18 residues. V trimming: 3 bases; J trimming: 2 bases; junction bases outside the gene matches: 12. Germline values: CDR1 SGHAT, CDR2 FQNNGV. CDR3 sequence (DNA): TGTGCCAGCAGCTTGACCAGCGGGGGGACCACGAACACAGATACGCAGTATTTT. Translating gives CASSLTSGGTTNTDTQYF.

This clonotype was seen at least ten times. This chain uses TRBV5-1 with TRBJ2-1; 9 nucleotides match TRBD2. Germline V gene lookup returns CDR1 SGHRS and CDR2 YFSETQ. The CDR3 is 15 residues long. V lost 0 bases and J lost 7; bases outside the gene matches: 5. The CDR3 protein is CASSLELAGPNEQFF. DNA of the CDR3: TGCGCCAGCAGCTTGGAACTAGCGGGCCCTAATGAGCAGTTCTTC.